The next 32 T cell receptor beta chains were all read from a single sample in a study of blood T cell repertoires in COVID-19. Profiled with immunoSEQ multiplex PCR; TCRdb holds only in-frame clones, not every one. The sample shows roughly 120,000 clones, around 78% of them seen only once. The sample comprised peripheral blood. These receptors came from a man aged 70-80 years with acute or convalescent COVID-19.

CDR3 amino acids: CASSLGQGGNSPLHF. CDR3 coding DNA: TGTGCCAGCAGCTTGGGACAGGGCGGGAATTCACCCCTCCACTTT. The chain is built from TRBV7-9 and TRBJ1-6; 9 nucleotides line up with TRBD1. The ends lost 3 bases at V and 7 bases at J; junction bases unmatched: 4. The V gene's germline CDR1 is SEHNR and CDR2 FQNEAQ (reference sequence). The CDR3 loop spans 15 amino acids. Full variable domain (remainder filled in from reference TRBV7-9 and TRBJ1-6): DTGVSQNPRHKITKRGQNVTFRCDPISEHNRLYWYRQTLGQGPEFLTYFQNEAQLEKSRLLSDRFSAERPKGSFSTLEIQRTEQGDSAMYLCASSLGQGGNSPLHFGNGTRLTVT.

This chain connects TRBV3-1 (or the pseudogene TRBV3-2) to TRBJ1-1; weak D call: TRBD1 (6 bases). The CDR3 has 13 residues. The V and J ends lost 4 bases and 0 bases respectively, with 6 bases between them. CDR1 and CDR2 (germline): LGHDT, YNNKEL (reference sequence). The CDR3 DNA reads TGTGCCAGCAGCCGGGACATGAACACTGAAGCTTTCTTT. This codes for CASSRDMNTEAFF.

In DNA form, the CDR3 reads TGTGCCAGCAGCACCCGACAAGGCGGGATAAACACTGAAGCTTTCTTT. The encoded protein is CASSTRQGGINTEAFF. The V call is TRBV5-4, the J call TRBJ1-1; no firm D call. This CDR3 contains 16 residues. Trimming cost V 4 bases and J 2 bases, with 18 bases left between them. Germline V gene data show CDR1 as SGHNT and CDR2 as YYREEE (reference sequence).

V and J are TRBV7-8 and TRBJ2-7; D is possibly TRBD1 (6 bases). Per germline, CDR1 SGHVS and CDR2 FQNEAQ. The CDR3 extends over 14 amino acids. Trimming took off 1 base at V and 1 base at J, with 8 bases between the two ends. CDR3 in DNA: TGTGCCAGCAGCTTAGGGACAGTGTCCTACGAGCAGTACTTC. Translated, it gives CASSLGTVSYEQYF.

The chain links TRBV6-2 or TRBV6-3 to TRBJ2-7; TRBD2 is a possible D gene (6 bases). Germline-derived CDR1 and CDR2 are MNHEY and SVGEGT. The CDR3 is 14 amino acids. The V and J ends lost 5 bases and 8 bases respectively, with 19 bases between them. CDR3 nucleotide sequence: TGTGCCAGCAGTCGAGGGGCGGGGACGGACCAGCAGTACTTC. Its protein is CASSRGAGTDQQYF.

CDR3 in DNA: TGTGCCAGCAGTTTAAGCGTCAGCAGCTCCTACGAGCAGTACTTC. Its translation is CASSLSVSSSYEQYF. The chain is built from TRBV27 and TRBJ2-7; no firm D call. The CDR3 is 15 amino acids. The V and J ends lost 2 bases and 0 bases respectively, with 11 bases between them. The germline CDR1 and CDR2 sequences are MNHEY and SMNVEV (reference sequence).

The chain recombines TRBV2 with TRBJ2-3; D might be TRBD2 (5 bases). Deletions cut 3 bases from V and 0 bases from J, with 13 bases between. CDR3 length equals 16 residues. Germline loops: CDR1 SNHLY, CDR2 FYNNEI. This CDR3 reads CASSDGRVRSTDTQYF. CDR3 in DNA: TGTGCCAGCAGTGATGGGCGGGTTAGGAGCACAGATACGCAGTATTTT.

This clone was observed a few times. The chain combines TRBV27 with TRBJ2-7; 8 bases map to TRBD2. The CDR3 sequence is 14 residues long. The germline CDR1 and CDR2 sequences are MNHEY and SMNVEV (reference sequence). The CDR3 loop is CASHRSGGSYEQYF. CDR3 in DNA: TGTGCTTCCCATAGGAGCGGGGGCTCCTACGAGCAGTACTTC.

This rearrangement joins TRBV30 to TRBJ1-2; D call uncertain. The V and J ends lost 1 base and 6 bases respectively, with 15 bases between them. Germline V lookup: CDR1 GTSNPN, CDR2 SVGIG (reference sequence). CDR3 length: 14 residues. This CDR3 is CAWSEIQAFNGYTF. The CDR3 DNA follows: TGTGCCTGGAGTGAAATTCAGGCCTTTAATGGCTACACCTTC. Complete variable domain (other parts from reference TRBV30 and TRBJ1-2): SQTIHQWPATLVQPVGSPLSLECTVEGTSNPNLYWYRQAAGRGLQLLFYSVGIGQISSEVPQNLSASRPQDRQFILSSKKLLLSDSGFYLCAWSEIQAFNGYTFGSGTRLTVV.

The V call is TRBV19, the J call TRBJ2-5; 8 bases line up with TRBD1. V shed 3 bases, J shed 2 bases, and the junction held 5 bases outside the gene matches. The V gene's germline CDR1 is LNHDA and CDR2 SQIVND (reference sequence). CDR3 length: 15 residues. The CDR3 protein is CASSIPRGPQETQYF. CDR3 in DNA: TGTGCCAGTAGTATCCCCAGGGGGCCTCAAGAGACCCAGTACTTC.

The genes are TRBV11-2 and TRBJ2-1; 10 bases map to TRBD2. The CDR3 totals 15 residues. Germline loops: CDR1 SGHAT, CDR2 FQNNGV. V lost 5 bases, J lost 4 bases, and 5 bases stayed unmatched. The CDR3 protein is CASSSLAGAYNEQFF. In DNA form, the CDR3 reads TGTGCCAGCAGCAGTCTAGCGGGGGCGTACAATGAGCAGTTCTTC.

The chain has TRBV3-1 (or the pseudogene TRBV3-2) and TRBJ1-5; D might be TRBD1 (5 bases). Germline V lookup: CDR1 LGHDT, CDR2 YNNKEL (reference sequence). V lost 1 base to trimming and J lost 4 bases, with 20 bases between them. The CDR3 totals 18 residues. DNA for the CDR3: TGTGCCAGCAGCCAAGCGGGGGGGGGAGGGAACGGGAATCAGCCCCAGCATTTT. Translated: CASSQAGGGGNGNQPQHF.

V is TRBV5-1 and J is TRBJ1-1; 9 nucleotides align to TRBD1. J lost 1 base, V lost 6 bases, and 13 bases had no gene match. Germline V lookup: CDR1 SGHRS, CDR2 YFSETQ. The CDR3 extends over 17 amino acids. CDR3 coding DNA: TGCGCCAGCACCTGGGACAGGGCCAGGTCAGGGAACACTGAAGCTTTCTTT. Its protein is CASTWDRARSGNTEAFF.

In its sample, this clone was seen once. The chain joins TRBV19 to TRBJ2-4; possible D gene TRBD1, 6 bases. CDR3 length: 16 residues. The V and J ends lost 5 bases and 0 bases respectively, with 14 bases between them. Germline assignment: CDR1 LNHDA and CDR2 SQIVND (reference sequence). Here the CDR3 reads CASSPPGHLAKNIQYF. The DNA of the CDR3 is TGTGCCAGTAGTCCTCCGGGACACCTAGCCAAAAACATTCAGTACTTC. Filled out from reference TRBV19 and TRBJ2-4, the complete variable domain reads DGGITQSPKYLFRKEGQNVTLSCEQNLNHDAMYWYRQDPGQGLRLIYYSQIVNDFQKGDIAEGYSVSREKKESFPLTVTSAQKNPTAFYLCASSPPGHLAKNIQYFGAGTRLSVL.

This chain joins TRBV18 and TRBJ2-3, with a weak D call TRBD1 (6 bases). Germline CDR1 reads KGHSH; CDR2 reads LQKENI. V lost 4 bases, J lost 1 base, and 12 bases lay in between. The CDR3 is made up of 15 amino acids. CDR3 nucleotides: TGTGCCAGCTCACGGGGGCAGGTAGGCACAGATACGCAGTATTTT. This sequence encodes CASSRGQVGTDTQYF. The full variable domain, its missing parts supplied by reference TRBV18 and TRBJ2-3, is NAGVMQNPRHLVRRRGQEARLRCSPMKGHSHVYWYRQLPEEGLKFMVYLQKENIIDESGMPKERFSAEFPKEGPSILRIQQVVRGDSAAYFCASSRGQVGTDTQYFGPGTRLTVL.

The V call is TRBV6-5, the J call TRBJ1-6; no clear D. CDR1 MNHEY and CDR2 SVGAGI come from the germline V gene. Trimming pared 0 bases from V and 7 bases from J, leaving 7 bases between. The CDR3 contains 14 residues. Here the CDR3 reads CASSYSTPNSPLHF. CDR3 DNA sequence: TGTGCCAGCAGTTACTCGACACCAAATTCACCCCTCCACTTT.

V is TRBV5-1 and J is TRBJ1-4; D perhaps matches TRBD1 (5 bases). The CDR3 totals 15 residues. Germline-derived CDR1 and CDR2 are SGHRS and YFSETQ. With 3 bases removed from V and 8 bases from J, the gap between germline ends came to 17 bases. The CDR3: CASSSNAGGREKLFF. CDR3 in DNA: TGCGCCAGCAGCTCCAACGCGGGGGGACGGGAAAAACTGTTTTTT.

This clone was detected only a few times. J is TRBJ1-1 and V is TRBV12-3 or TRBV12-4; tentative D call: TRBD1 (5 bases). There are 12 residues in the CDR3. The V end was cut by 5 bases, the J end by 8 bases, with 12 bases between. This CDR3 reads CASSPLRQEAFF. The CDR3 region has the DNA TGTGCCAGCAGTCCCCTAAGACAGGAAGCTTTCTTT.

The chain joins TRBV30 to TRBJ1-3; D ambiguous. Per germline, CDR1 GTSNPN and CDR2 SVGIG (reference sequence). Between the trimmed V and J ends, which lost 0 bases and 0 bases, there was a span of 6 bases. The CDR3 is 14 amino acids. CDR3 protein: CAWSVAVSGNTIYF. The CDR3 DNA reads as TGTGCCTGGAGTGTGGCAGTCTCTGGAAACACCATATATTTT.

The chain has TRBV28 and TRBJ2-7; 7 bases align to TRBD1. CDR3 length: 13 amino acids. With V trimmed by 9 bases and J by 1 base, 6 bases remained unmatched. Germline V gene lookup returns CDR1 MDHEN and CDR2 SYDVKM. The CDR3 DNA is TGTGCCAGTACGACAGGGAAGTCCTACGAGCAGTACTTC. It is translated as CASTTGKSYEQYF.

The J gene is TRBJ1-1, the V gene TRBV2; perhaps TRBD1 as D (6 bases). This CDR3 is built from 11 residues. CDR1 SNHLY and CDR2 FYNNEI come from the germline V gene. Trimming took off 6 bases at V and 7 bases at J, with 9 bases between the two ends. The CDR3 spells CASSPDSEAFF. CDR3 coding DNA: TGTGCCAGCAGCCCGGACAGTGAAGCTTTCTTT.

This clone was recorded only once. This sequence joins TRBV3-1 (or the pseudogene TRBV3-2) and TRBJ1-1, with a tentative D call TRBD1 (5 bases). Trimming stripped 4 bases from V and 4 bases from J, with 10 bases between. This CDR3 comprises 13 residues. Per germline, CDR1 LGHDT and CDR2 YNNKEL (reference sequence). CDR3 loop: CASSLSGGTEAFF. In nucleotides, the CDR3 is TGTGCCAGCAGCCTCAGCGGGGGCACTGAAGCTTTCTTT.

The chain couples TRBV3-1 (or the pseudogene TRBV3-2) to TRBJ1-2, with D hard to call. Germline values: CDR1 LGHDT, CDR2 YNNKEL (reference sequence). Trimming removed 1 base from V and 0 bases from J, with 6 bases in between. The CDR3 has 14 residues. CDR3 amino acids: CASSQGPTNYGYTF. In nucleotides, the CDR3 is TGTGCCAGCAGCCAAGGGCCAACTAACTATGGCTACACCTTC.

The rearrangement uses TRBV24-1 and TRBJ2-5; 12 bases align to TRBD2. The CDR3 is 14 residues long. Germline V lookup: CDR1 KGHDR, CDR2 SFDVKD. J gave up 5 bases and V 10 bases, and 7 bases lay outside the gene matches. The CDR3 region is CATSTSGGEETQYF. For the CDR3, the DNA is TGTGCCACGTCGACTAGCGGGGGCGAGGAGACCCAGTACTTC.

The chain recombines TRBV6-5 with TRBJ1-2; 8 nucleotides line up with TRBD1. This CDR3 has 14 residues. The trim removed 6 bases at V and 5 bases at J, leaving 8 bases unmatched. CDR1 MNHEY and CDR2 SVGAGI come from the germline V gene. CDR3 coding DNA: TGTGCCAGCAGGACCGCAGGGGGCGTGTATGGCTACACCTTC. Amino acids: CASRTAGGVYGYTF.

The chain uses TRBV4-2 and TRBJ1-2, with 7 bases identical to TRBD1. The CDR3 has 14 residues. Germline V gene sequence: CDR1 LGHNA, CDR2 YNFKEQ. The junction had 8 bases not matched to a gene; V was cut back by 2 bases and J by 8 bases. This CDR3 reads CASSQQDREYGYTF. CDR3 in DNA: TGTGCCAGCAGCCAACAAGACAGGGAATACGGCTACACCTTC.

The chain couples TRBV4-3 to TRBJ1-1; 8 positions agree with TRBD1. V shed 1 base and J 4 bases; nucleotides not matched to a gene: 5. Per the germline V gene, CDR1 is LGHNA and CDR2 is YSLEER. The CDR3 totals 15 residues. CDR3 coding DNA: TGCGCCAGCAGCCAAGCAGGACAGGGAATCACTGAAGCTTTCTTT. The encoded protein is CASSQAGQGITEAFF.

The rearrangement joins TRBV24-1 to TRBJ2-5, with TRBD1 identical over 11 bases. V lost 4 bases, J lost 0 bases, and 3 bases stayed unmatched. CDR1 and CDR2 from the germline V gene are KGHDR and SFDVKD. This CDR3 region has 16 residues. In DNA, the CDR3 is TGTGCCACCAGTGAGGGGGGACAGGGGGACCAAGAGACCCAGTACTTC. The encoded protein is CATSEGGQGDQETQYF.

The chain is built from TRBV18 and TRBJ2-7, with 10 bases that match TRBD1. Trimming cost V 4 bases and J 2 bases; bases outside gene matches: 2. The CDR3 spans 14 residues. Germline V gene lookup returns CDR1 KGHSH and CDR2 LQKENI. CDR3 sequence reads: CASSLDRGTYEQYF. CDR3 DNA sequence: TGTGCCAGCTCACTGGACAGGGGGACCTACGAGCAGTACTTC.

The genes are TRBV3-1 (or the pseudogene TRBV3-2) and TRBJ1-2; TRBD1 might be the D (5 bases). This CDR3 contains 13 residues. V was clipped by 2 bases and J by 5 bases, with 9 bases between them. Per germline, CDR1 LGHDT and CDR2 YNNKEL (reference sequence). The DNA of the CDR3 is TGTGCCAGCAGCCAACCAGGGTTTTATGGCTACACCTTC. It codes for CASSQPGFYGYTF.

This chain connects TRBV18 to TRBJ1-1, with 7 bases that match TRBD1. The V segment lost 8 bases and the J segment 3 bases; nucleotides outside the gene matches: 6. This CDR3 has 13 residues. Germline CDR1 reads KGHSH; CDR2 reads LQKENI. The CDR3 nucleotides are TGTGCCAGCGCCGGGACAGAGTACACTGAAGCTTTCTTT. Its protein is CASAGTEYTEAFF.

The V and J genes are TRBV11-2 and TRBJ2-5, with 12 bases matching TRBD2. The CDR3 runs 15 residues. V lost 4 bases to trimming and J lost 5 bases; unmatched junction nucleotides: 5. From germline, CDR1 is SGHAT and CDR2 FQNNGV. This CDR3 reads CASSSRLAGAETQYF. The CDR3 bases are TGTGCCAGCAGCTCCCGACTAGCGGGGGCGGAGACCCAGTACTTC.